This TCR beta chain was recovered during a study of OX40 agonist ivuxolimab in advanced cancers. The study, taken as a whole, reports: Which antigen the expanded peripheral T cells recognized is unknown. People who partly responded at 0.1-3.0 mg/kg had some of the least clonal expansion seen.

Produced via immunoSEQ multiplex PCR; TCRdb's table is partial and in-frame only. The sample has about 73,000 clones, around 90% seen once. The CDR3 contains 16 residues. CDR1 is SQVTM, CDR2 ANQGSEA, per germline. The V segment lost 0 bases and the J segment 5 bases; nucleotides outside the gene matches: 7. On this clone: Its antigen is unidentified.

Source: CD4+ or CD8+ T cells sorted from blood, taken in a trial of the OX40 agonist ivuxolimab. V is TRBV29-1 and J is TRBJ2-2; 9 bases align to TRBD2. This receptor was obtained from an adult with an advanced solid tumor such as melanoma, head and neck, liver or kidney cancer. The CDR3 region has the DNA TGCAGCGTTGAAGATTTTACTAGCGGGCTGACCGGGGAGCTGTTTTTT. It is translated as CSVEDFTSGLTGELFF.